This T cell receptor beta chain was identified during a study of blood T cell repertoires in COVID-19. Study-level information: There were acute and convalescent COVID-19 samples, and they came from the United States, Italy and Spain.

J gave up 1 base and V 3 bases, and 0 bases lay outside the gene matches. CDR1 is MDHEN, CDR2 SYDVKM, per germline. The CDR3 runs 13 residues. The table came from immunoSEQ multiplex PCR; TCRdb's copy has only in-frame clones and leaves some out. In the table there are 25,000 to 35,000 clones, roughly 78% of which are singletons. Material for sequencing was peripheral blood. The receptor's source is a boy between 2 and 10 years old with active or convalescent COVID-19. This sequence joins TRBV28 and TRBJ2-7; 7 nucleotides agree with TRBD2. The CDR3 loop reads CASSLGGSYEQYF. CDR3 DNA sequence: TGTGCCAGCAGTTTGGGGGGGTCCTACGAGCAGTACTTC.